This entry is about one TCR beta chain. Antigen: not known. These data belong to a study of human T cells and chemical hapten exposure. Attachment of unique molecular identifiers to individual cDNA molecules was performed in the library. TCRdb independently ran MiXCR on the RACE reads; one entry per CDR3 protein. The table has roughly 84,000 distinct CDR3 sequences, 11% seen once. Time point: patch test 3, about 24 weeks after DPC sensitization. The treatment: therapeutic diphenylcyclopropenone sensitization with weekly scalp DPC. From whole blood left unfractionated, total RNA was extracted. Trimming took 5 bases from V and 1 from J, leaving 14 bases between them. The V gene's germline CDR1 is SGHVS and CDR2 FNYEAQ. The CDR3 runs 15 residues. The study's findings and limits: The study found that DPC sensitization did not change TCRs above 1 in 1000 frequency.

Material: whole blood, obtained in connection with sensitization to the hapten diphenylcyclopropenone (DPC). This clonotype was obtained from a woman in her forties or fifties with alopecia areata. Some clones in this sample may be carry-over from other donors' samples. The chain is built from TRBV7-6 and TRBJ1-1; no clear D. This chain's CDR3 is CASSPVGRANTEAFF. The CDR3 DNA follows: TGTGCCAGCAGCCCCGTAGGACGGGCGAACACTGAAGCTTTCTTT.